The 12 T cell receptor beta chains given below trace back to one sample, sequenced in a study of post-analysis software for immune sequencing data. Sequencing libraries made from TCR beta cDNA carried unique molecular identifiers. MiXCR, applied by TCRdb to the PCR reads, yields one record per CDR3 protein. The data hold approximately 660,000 distinct CDR3 sequences, with 55% to 60% observed a single time. Whole-study findings and limits: Five TRBV segments, including TRBV5-6, TRBV5-1 and TRBV20-1, were more frequent in patients than controls.

Their target antigens are unknown. Sequencing used blood. The origin of the receptors is a girl aged 2 to 9 with multiple sclerosis.

This clonotype was seen a handful of times. The chain carries TRBV9 and TRBJ1-2; maybe TRBD1 (5 bases). Germline CDR1 and CDR2: SGDLS and YYNGEE. With 0 bases removed from V and 4 bases from J, the gap between germline ends came to 10 bases. The CDR3 has 14 amino acids. As DNA, the CDR3 is TGTGCCAGCAGCGTAGCTCAGGGCCTCTATGGCTACACCTTC. Translated, it gives CASSVAQGLYGYTF.

J is TRBJ2-5 and V is TRBV5-1; 12 bases line up with TRBD2. Germline V gene sequence: CDR1 SGHRS, CDR2 YFSETQ. Trimming cost V 3 bases and J 5 bases; bases outside gene matches: 5. This CDR3 comprises 15 residues. CDR3 bases: TGCGCCAGCAGCTCTAGCGGGAGGGCTGGGGAGACCCAGTACTTC. It translates to CASSSSGRAGETQYF.

The chain joins TRBV20-1 to TRBJ2-3, with 10 bases aligning to TRBD2. This CDR3 has 17 residues. CDR1 and CDR2 (germline): DFQATT, SNEGSKA (reference sequence). V shed 5 bases and J 2 bases; nucleotides not matched to a gene: 13. Here the CDR3 DNA reads TGCAGTGCTTATCTAGCGGGAGCAGGGGTCCACACAGATACGCAGTATTTT. Its protein is CSAYLAGAGVHTDTQYF.

The V gene is TRBV10-3, the J gene TRBJ2-7; 13 bases match TRBD2. Looked up from germline, CDR1 is ENHRY and CDR2 is SYGVKD. V lost 10 bases, J lost 7 bases, and 7 bases stayed unmatched. CDR3 length: 13 amino acids. For the CDR3, the DNA is TGTGCCACCACTAGCGGGAGGGCCGGTGAGCAGTACTTC. Its translation is CATTSGRAGEQYF.

The J gene is TRBJ2-5, the V gene TRBV5-1; 9 nucleotides align to TRBD2. The DNA end lines up better with TRBJ2-7; the J call may be wrong. This CDR3 comprises 16 residues. Germline V gene data show CDR1 as SGHRS and CDR2 as YFSETQ. The CDR3 loop reads CASSLALAGSPYEQYF. The DNA for the CDR3 is TGCGCCAGCAGCTTGGCCCTAGCGGGAAGTCCTTACGAGCAGTACTTC.

This clonotype was seen a handful of times. The chain carries TRBV10-3 and TRBJ2-7; 8 bases are a match to TRBD2. The DNA matches TRBJ2-5 better at its end, which makes the J call doubtful. Germline CDR1 reads ENHRY; CDR2 reads SYGVKD. The CDR3 runs to 14 residues. CDR3 bases: TGTGCCATCAGTGAGAGTAGCGGGGCAGAGACCCAGTACTTC. It is translated as CAISESSGAETQYF.

This clonotype was observed a few times. The genes are TRBV4-1 and TRBJ2-1; D remains unclear. V lost 1 base, J lost 0 bases, and 16 bases lay in between. Looked up from germline, CDR1 is MGHRA and CDR2 is YSYEKL. The length of the CDR3 is 18 residues. CDR3 sequence reads: CASSQVDLGFSSYNEQFF. DNA of the CDR3: TGCGCCAGCAGCCAAGTAGACCTGGGATTTAGCTCCTACAATGAGCAGTTCTTC.

V and J are TRBV5-1 and TRBJ2-5; D gene uncertain. The end of the DNA is better explained by TRBJ2-7, so the J call may be wrong. There are 14 residues in the CDR3. Germline CDR1 reads SGHRS; CDR2 reads YFSETQ. Written as DNA, the CDR3 is TGCGCCAGCAGCTTGAGGGCAGCCTTTGACGAGCAGTACTTC. Translation: CASSLRAAFDEQYF.

The sample holds one count of this clonotype. V usage is TRBV9 and J usage is TRBJ2-5; tentative D call: TRBD2 (7 bases). The CDR3 has 15 residues. CDR1 and CDR2 (germline): SGDLS, YYNGEE. V lost 0 bases and J 1 base, leaving 10 bases between the germline ends. The CDR3 spells CASSVAGGVQETQYF. The CDR3 coding sequence is TGTGCCAGCAGCGTAGCGGGGGGCGTCCAAGAGACCCAGTACTTC. Complete variable domain (other parts from reference TRBV9 and TRBJ2-5): DSGVTQTPKHLITATGQRVTLRCSPRSGDLSVYWYQQSLDQGLQFLIQYYNGEERAKGNILERFSAQQFPDLHSELNLSSLELGDSALYFCASSVAGGVQETQYFGPGTRLLVL.

This clonotype occurred once. The CDR3 DNA is TGTGCCAGCAGCTTGAGGGCCCACGGGGAGACCCAGTACTTC. It specifies CASSLRAHGETQYF. The chain employs TRBV7-9 and TRBJ2-5; TRBD2 is a possible D gene (5 bases). The germline V gene encodes CDR1 SEHNR and CDR2 FQNEAQ (reference sequence). Trimming stripped 3 bases from V and 5 bases from J, with 13 bases between. This CDR3 spans 14 amino acids.

This clonotype was seen a handful of times. The chain recombines TRBV7-2 with TRBJ2-4; D may be TRBD1 or TRBD2 (6 bases each). The V gene's germline CDR1 is SGHTA and CDR2 FQGNSA. The CDR3 spans 15 residues. Trimming stripped 2 bases from V and 8 bases from J, with 16 bases between. CDR3 sequence (DNA): TGTGCCAGCAGCTTATTCACAGGGCCGGGGGACATTCAGTACTTC. Its translation is CASSLFTGPGDIQYF.

In this sample, this clonotype turned up once. This chain joins TRBV7-2 and TRBJ1-2; D ambiguous. Trimming removed 7 bases at V and 5 bases at J, with 8 bases between. Germline V gene data show CDR1 as SGHTA and CDR2 as FQGNSA. This CDR3 region has 11 residues. The CDR3 DNA follows: TGTGCCAGCACTCGAGGGTATGGCTACACCTTC. This translates into CASTRGYGYTF.